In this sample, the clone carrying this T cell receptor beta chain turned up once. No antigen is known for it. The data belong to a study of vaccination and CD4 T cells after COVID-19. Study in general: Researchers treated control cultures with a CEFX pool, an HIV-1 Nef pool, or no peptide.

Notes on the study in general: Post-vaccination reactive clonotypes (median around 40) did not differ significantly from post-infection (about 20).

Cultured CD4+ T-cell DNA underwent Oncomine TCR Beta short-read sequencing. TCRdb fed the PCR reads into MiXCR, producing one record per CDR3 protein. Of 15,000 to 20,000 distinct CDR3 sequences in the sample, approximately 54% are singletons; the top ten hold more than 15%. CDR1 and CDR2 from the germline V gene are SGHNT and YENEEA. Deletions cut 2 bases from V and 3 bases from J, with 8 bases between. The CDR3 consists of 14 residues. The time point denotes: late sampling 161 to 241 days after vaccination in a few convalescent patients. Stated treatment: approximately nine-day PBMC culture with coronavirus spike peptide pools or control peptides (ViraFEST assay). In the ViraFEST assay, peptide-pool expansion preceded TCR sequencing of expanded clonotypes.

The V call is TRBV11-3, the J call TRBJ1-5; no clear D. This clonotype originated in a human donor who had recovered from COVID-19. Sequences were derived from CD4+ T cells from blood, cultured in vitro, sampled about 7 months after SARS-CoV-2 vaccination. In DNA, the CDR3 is TGTGCCAGCAGCTTATCCGGGATCAATCAGCCCCAGCATTTT. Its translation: CASSLSGINQPQHF.